These 3 T cell receptor beta chains came from one sample sequenced in a study of early T cells in non-severe SARS-CoV-2 infection. TCRdb re-called the 5' RACE reads with MiXCR, one entry per CDR3 protein. This table has under 70,000 distinct CDR3 sequences, 9.5% to 15% appearing once. The sequenced sample was whole blood. All receptors come from an adult who was a healthcare worker with PCR-confirmed SARS-CoV-2 infection or an uninfected control (not recorded which).

This clonotype occurred a few times. This rearrangement joins TRBV11-2 to TRBJ2-7, with D possibly being TRBD1 (5 bases). The CDR3 covers 13 residues. CDR1 SGHAT and CDR2 FQNNGV come from the germline V gene. Trimming cost V 5 bases and J 5 bases, with 13 bases left between them. CDR3 loop: CASSGIRVNEQYF. As DNA, the CDR3 is TGTGCCAGCAGCGGAATCAGGGTAAACGAGCAGTACTTC.

This clonotype was found many times. The chain joins TRBV5-1 to TRBJ2-2; no reliable D call. V was trimmed by 0 bases and J by 4 bases, leaving 7 bases between them. Germline assignment: CDR1 SGHRS and CDR2 YFSETQ. This CDR3 has 14 amino acids. The CDR3: CASSLVKGTGELFF. The DNA of the CDR3 is TGCGCCAGCAGCTTGGTGAAGGGCACCGGGGAGCTGTTTTTT.

This clonotype was seen a few times. The genes are TRBV29-1 and TRBJ1-1; 7 nucleotides line up with TRBD1. With V trimmed by 6 bases and J by 10 bases, 5 bases remained unmatched. In germline, CDR1 is SQVTM, CDR2 ANQGSEA. This CDR3 comprises 10 residues. This CDR3 is CSVRDSGAFF. The CDR3 coding sequence is TGCAGCGTGCGGGACAGTGGAGCTTTCTTT. The full variable domain, in which reference TRBV29-1 and TRBJ1-1 provide the parts outside the CDR3, is SAVISQKPSRDICQRGTSLTIQCQVDSQVTMMFWYRQQPGQSLTLIATANQGSEATYESGFVIDKFPISRPNLTFSTLTVSNMSPEDSSIYLCSVRDSGAFFGQGTRLTVV.